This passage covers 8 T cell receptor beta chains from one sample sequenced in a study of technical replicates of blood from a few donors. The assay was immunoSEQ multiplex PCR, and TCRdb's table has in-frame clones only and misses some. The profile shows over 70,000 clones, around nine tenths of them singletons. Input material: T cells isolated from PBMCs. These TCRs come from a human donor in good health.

CDR3 sequence: CASQEGTEINEKLFF. For the CDR3, the DNA is TGTGCCAGCCAAGAGGGGACAGAAATTAATGAAAAACTGTTTTTT. This rearrangement joins TRBV6-1 to TRBJ1-4; 7 nucleotides agree with TRBD1. CDR1 MNHNS and CDR2 SASEGT come from the germline V gene. The CDR3 runs to 15 residues. V dropped 8 bases and J dropped 4; count of bases not matched to a gene: 10.

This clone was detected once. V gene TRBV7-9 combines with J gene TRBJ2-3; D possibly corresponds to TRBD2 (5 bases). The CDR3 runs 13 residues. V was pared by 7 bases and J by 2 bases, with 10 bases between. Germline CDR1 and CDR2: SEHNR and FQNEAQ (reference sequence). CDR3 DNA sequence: TGTGCCAGCACCCTCGGGGTCACAGATACGCAGTATTTT. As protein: CASTLGVTDTQYF.

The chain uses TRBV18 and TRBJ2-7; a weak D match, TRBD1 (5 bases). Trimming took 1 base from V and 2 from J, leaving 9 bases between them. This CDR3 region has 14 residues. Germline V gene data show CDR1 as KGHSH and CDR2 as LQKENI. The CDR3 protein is CASSPQGKTYEQYF. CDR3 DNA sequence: TGTGCCAGCTCACCACAGGGGAAAACCTACGAGCAGTACTTC.

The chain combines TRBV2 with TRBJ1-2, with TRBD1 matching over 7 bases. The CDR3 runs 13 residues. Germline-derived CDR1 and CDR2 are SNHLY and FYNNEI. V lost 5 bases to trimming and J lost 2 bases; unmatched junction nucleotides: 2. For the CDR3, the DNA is TGTGCCAGCAGTACACAGGGGAACTATGGCTACACCTTC. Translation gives CASSTQGNYGYTF.

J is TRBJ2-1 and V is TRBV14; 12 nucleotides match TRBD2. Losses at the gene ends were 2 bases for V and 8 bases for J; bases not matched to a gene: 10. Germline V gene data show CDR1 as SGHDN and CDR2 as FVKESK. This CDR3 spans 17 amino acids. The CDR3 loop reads CASSQPRTSGTSDEQFF. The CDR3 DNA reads TGTGCCAGCAGCCAACCCAGGACTAGCGGGACGAGCGATGAGCAGTTCTTC.

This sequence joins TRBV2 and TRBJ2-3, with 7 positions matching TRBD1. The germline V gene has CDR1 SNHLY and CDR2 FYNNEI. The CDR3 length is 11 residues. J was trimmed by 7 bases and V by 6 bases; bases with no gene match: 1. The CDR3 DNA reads TGTGCCAGCAGGACAGGGAATACGCAGTATTTT. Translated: CASRTGNTQYF.

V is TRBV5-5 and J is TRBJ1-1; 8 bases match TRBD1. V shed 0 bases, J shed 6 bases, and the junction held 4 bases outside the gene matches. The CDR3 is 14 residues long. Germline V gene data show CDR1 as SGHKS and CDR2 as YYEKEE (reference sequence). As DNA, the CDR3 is TGTGCCAGCAGCTTGGGGACAGGGATGGCTGAAGCTTTCTTT. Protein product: CASSLGTGMAEAFF.

The DNA of the CDR3 is TGTGCCAGCAGCCAAGGACAGATCCACGAGCAGTACTTC. This codes for CASSQGQIHEQYF. V gene TRBV14 combines with J gene TRBJ2-7; D possibly corresponds to TRBD1 (5 bases). Germline V gives CDR1 SGHDN, CDR2 FVKESK. The CDR3 is 13 residues long. The V end lost 1 base, the J end lost 5 bases, and 9 bases lay between the germline ends.